The source of this TCR beta chain is a study of technical replicates of blood from a handful of donors. Germline V gene sequence: CDR1 LNHNV, CDR2 YYDKDF (reference sequence). The CDR3 is 18 amino acids. V was pared by 2 bases and J by 5 bases, with 7 bases of the junction left unmatched. The data were produced by immunoSEQ multiplex PCR, yet TCRdb's version contains in-frame clones alone and is incomplete. The profile shows around 79,000 clones, 94% of them singletons. This chain uses TRBV15 with TRBJ2-3, with 16 nucleotides matching TRBD2. The receptor was isolated from a human donor in good health. The sequenced sample was T cells isolated from PBMCs. The CDR3 is CATSRPRGLAGGGDTQYF. Written as DNA, the CDR3 is TGTGCCACCAGCAGACCCCGGGGACTAGCGGGAGGGGGAGATACGCAGTATTTT.